This entry features one T cell receptor beta chain sequence. The method was immunoSEQ multiplex PCR; TCRdb's version includes in-frame clones alone and lacks a portion of them. The repertoire holds over 250,000 clones, with about 80% as singletons. This entry belongs to a study of blood T cell repertoires in COVID-19. Study summary: Donors in the United States, Italy and Spain gave samples during acute or convalescent COVID-19.

The V end was cut by 4 bases, the J end by 4 bases, with 14 bases between. This CDR3 is 15 amino acids long. Per the germline V gene, CDR1 is SGDLS and CDR2 is YYNGEE. This chain connects TRBV9 to TRBJ1-4; tentative D call: TRBD1 (6 bases). This TCR derives from a woman aged 45-60 years who had recovered from COVID-19. The specimen sequenced was peripheral blood. The CDR3 DNA follows: TGTGCCAGCAGCACCGGACAGAGCCTTAATGAAAAACTGTTTTTT. Translated: CASSTGQSLNEKLFF.